The rows below give T cell receptor beta chains drawn from one sample of a study of cytomegalovirus exposure and HLA in healthy donors. Here immunoSEQ multiplex PCR was the method, and the copy in TCRdb shows in-frame clones only, minus some. The sample has 200,000 to 300,000 clones, about 80% seen once. The sequencing input was PBMCs. The receptors come from an older woman in good health and CMV-seropositive. Each CDR3 is given with its conserved first and last residue. Fields, in order: D gene, J gene, clone size, V gene, CDR3 DNA, CDR3 protein. A D gene is named only where the DNA matches it firmly. Not every row has a clone size; where given, it reads once, few, many or a size class.

>-|TRBJ1-3|-|TRBV7-2
TGTGCCAGCAGTACAGGGAGTCAGGGCCTACTCTCTGGAAACACCATATATTTT
CASSTGSQGLLSGNTIYF
>TRBD2|TRBJ2-1|few|TRBV5-1
TGCGCCAGCAGCCAGACTAGCGGGAGAATCCCTGAGCAGTTCTTC
CASSQTSGRIPEQFF
>TRBD1|TRBJ2-6|-|TRBV7-3
TGTGCCAGCAGCCTAGGGACAGGCTCCTCTGGGGCCAACGTCCTGACTTTC
CASSLGTGSSGANVLTF
>-|TRBJ1-5|-|TRBV5-1
TGCGCCAGCAGCCCTGGGGGCGGGAATCAGCCCCAGCATTTT
CASSPGGGNQPQHF
>-|TRBJ2-7|-|TRBV28
TGTGCCAGCAGTTTACCTAGGCCCGGCTACGAGCAGTACTTC
CASSLPRPGYEQYF
>TRBD2|TRBJ2-7|-|TRBV2
TGTGCCAGCAAGTCGCGACTACTAACTAGCGGGAGGGCCTATCGGTTC
CASKSRLLTSGRAYRF
>-|TRBJ2-1|once|TRBV27
TGTGCCAGCAGTTTCGAGGGAGCCAATGAGCAGTTCTTC
CASSFEGANEQFF
>-|TRBJ1-5|-|TRBV19
TGTGCCAGTACCCTCGGCGGACAAATCAATCAGCCCCAGCATTTT
CASTLGGQINQPQHF
>TRBD1|TRBJ1-5|few|TRBV5-1
TGCGCCAGCAGCTTGGGCGGACAGGGTGGACAGCCCCAGCATTTT
CASSLGGQGGQPQHF
>TRBD2|TRBJ2-7|-|TRBV9
TGTGCCAGCAGCTTGACTAGCGGGTCCTACGAGCAGTACTTC
CASSLTSGSYEQYF
>TRBD1|TRBJ1-1|-|TRBV7-8
TGTGCCAGCAGCCCCAGGGGGACAGGGGTGATGAACACTGAAGCTTTCTTT
CASSPRGTGVMNTEAFF
>-|TRBJ2-2|-|TRBV27
TGTGCCAGCAGTTCCTGGATCCGGGACACCGGGGAGCTGTTTTTT
CASSSWIRDTGELFF
>-|TRBJ2-5|-|TRBV18
TGTGCCAGCTCACGAGGGAATTCGGAGACCCAGTACTTC
CASSRGNSETQYF
>-|TRBJ1-4|-|TRBV4-1
TGCGCCAGCAATGGCCAATCGGCGGGGAGGGGTGAAAAACTGTTTTTT
CASNGQSAGRGEKLFF
>TRBD2|TRBJ2-7|-|TRBV10-3
TGTGCCATCAGTGAGGCAGGACTAGCGGATACCTACGAGCAGTACTTC
CAISEAGLADTYEQYF